These 21 T cell receptor beta chains were sequenced from one sample in a study of blood T cell repertoires in COVID-19. The method was immunoSEQ multiplex PCR; TCRdb's version includes in-frame clones alone and lacks a portion of them. The table lists tens of thousands of clones, roughly 84% of them singletons. The specimen sequenced was peripheral blood. The receptor source for this set is a man at least 80 years old with active or convalescent COVID-19.

The CDR3 DNA reads as TGTGCCAGCAGCCTAACCGGACAGGGGGTCGGGACTACTGAAGCTTTCTTT. This sequence encodes CASSLTGQGVGTTEAFF. V usage is TRBV27 and J usage is TRBJ1-1; 10 bases map to TRBD1. This CDR3 spans 17 amino acids. J was trimmed by 5 bases and V by 6 bases; bases with no gene match: 15. Germline CDR1 and CDR2: MNHEY and SMNVEV (reference sequence).

The chain links TRBV5-1 to TRBJ1-2, with D possibly matching TRBD1 (5 bases). The V and J ends lost 0 bases and 5 bases respectively, with 14 bases between them. Per germline, CDR1 SGHRS and CDR2 YFSETQ. The CDR3 contains 15 residues. CDR3 in amino acids: CASSLVAGMGYGYTF. The CDR3 DNA sequence: TGCGCCAGCAGCTTGGTCGCAGGGATGGGGTATGGCTACACCTTC.

This chain joins TRBV2 and TRBJ2-5; 8 bases are a match to TRBD1. The trim removed 7 bases at V and 5 bases at J, leaving 9 bases unmatched. This CDR3 is built from 14 residues. Germline lookup yields CDR1 SNHLY and CDR2 FYNNEI. CDR3 DNA: TGTGCCAGCATCGGATTGGACAGGGATGAGACCCAGTACTTC. Its translation is CASIGLDRDETQYF.

The rearrangement links TRBV9 to TRBJ2-1; 9 positions match TRBD1. The CDR3 consists of 13 residues. With V trimmed by 5 bases and J by 6 bases, 3 bases remained unmatched. Per the germline V gene, CDR1 is SGDLS and CDR2 is YYNGEE. CDR3 amino acids: CASSLTGGNEQFF. CDR3 in DNA: TGTGCCAGCAGTTTGACAGGGGGCAATGAGCAGTTCTTC.

This clone was observed once. The chain is built from TRBV19 and TRBJ2-7; 10 nucleotides match TRBD1. The CDR3 has 13 amino acids. Germline V gene lookup returns CDR1 LNHDA and CDR2 SQIVND (reference sequence). V dropped 5 bases and J dropped 3; count of bases not matched to a gene: 1. In DNA form, the CDR3 reads TGTGCCAGTAGTTGGACAGGGGGCTACGAGCAGTACTTC. Translated, it gives CASSWTGGYEQYF.

This chain joins TRBV10-3 and TRBJ2-2; maybe TRBD2 (6 bases). The CDR3 is made up of 16 amino acids. The V gene's germline CDR1 is ENHRY and CDR2 SYGVKD. The ends were cut back, 10 bases at V and 6 bases at J, with 24 bases in the middle. The CDR3 loop is CASTPEPTSWAGELFF. The CDR3 nucleotides are TGTGCCAGCACCCCCGAGCCGACTAGTTGGGCCGGGGAGCTGTTTTTT.

The V and J genes are TRBV28 and TRBJ2-7; D perhaps matches TRBD2 (5 bases). CDR3 size: 13 residues. Germline V gene data show CDR1 as MDHEN and CDR2 as SYDVKM. V was cut by 2 bases and J by 2 bases, with 7 bases left in between. DNA for the CDR3: TGTGCCAGCAGTTTAAGAGGGCCCTACGAGCAGTACTTC. It is translated as CASSLRGPYEQYF.

The V gene is TRBV7-9, the J gene TRBJ2-2; D remains unclear. V lost 3 bases and J lost 1, with 3 bases in between. This CDR3 is 13 amino acids long. The germline V gene encodes CDR1 SEHNR and CDR2 FQNEAQ (reference sequence). The CDR3 DNA is TGTGCCAGCAGCTTCAAGAACACCGGGGAGCTGTTTTTT. This codes for CASSFKNTGELFF.

CDR3 loop: CASSVLQGTEAFF. The CDR3 region has the DNA TGCGCCAGCAGCGTACTTCAGGGAACTGAAGCTTTCTTT. The rearrangement links TRBV5-1 to TRBJ1-1, with a tentative D call TRBD1 (5 bases). CDR3 length: 13 amino acids. Trimming pared 4 bases from V and 5 bases from J, leaving 12 bases between. The germline V gene has CDR1 SGHRS and CDR2 YFSETQ.

This clone was seen once. J is TRBJ2-3 and V is TRBV5-4; D unresolved. V was clipped by 7 bases and J by 0 bases, with 12 bases between them. Germline lookup yields CDR1 SGHNT and CDR2 YYREEE (reference sequence). The CDR3 has 14 amino acids. CDR3 nucleotide sequence: TGTGCCAGCGCGGCAGAGATTAGCACAGATACGCAGTATTTT. Amino acids: CASAAEISTDTQYF.

This chain uses TRBV30 with TRBJ1-6, with D unresolved. CDR1 GTSNPN and CDR2 SVGIG come from the germline V gene (reference sequence). The CDR3 is 15 residues long. The ends were cut back, 3 bases at V and 3 bases at J, with 12 bases in the middle. DNA of the CDR3: TGTGCCTGGAGCAGAGGACTGCTCTATAATTCACCCCTCCACTTT. Protein sequence: CAWSRGLLYNSPLHF.

The chain carries TRBV4-1 and TRBJ1-2; perhaps TRBD1 as D (5 bases). This CDR3 has 16 residues. Trimming took 0 bases from V and 2 from J, leaving 13 bases between them. The germline gives CDR1 MGHRA, CDR2 YSYEKL. DNA of the CDR3: TGCGCCAGCAGCCAAGACCCTCAGGGAGGGAACTATGGCTACACCTTC. It translates to CASSQDPQGGNYGYTF.

The chain links TRBV6-1 to TRBJ1-1; D is ambiguous. Deletions cut 4 bases from V and 0 bases from J, with 18 bases between. Germline-derived CDR1 and CDR2 are MNHNS and SASEGT. The CDR3 covers 17 residues. The CDR3 protein is CASSVTATLPMNTEAFF. The CDR3 DNA follows: TGTGCCAGCAGTGTGACCGCTACACTACCCATGAACACTGAAGCTTTCTTT.

The CDR3 here is CASSPPDRVSTGELFF. The CDR3 nucleotides read TGTGCCAGCTCACCGCCGGACAGGGTGAGCACCGGGGAGCTGTTTTTT. This chain joins TRBV18 and TRBJ2-2; TRBD1 agrees at 8 bases. The CDR3 length is 16 residues. CDR1 KGHSH and CDR2 LQKENI come from the germline V gene. Trimming took 3 bases from V and 4 from J; bases not matched to a gene: 7.

The rearrangement joins TRBV28 to TRBJ1-5; no firm D call. This CDR3 spans 14 amino acids. V was clipped by 5 bases and J by 1 base, with 9 bases between them. Germline CDR1 and CDR2: MDHEN and SYDVKM. CDR3 nucleotides: TGTGCCAGCAGTACCCCGGGGAGCAATCAGCCCCAGCATTTT. It codes for CASSTPGSNQPQHF.

This chain joins TRBV27 and TRBJ2-7, with 11 nucleotides matching TRBD2. CDR1 and CDR2 (germline): MNHEY, SMNVEV (reference sequence). The trim removed 5 bases at V and 2 bases at J, leaving 11 bases unmatched. The CDR3 runs 17 residues. The CDR3 nucleotides are TGTGCCAGCAGTCGCCCCGGGGTAGCGGGAGGGCCCTACGAGCAGTACTTC. Protein product: CASSRPGVAGGPYEQYF.

CDR3 DNA sequence: TGTGCCAGCAGTAAGTCCAGGGGGCGTGAAGCTTTCTTT. Translating gives CASSKSRGREAFF. The chain joins TRBV6-5 to TRBJ1-1, with 8 nucleotides matching TRBD1. The germline gives CDR1 MNHEY, CDR2 SVGAGI. J lost 7 bases, V lost 5 bases, and 6 bases had no gene match. This CDR3 has 13 residues.

This sequence joins TRBV19 and TRBJ1-1; the D gene is possibly TRBD1 (5 bases). CDR1 and CDR2 (germline): LNHDA, SQIVND (reference sequence). V was cut by 5 bases and J by 0 bases, with 16 bases left in between. The CDR3 runs 16 residues. The CDR3 nucleotides read TGTGCCAGTAGTGACCATAACAGGAACATGAACACTGAAGCTTTCTTT. Its translation is CASSDHNRNMNTEAFF.

The V call is TRBV5-1, the J call TRBJ1-2, with 7 bases lining up with TRBD1. V dropped 4 bases and J dropped 0; count of bases not matched to a gene: 6. The CDR3 is made up of 15 amino acids. Germline CDR1 SGHRS, CDR2 YFSETQ. The CDR3 region is CASSPQGTANYGYTF. Written as DNA, the CDR3 is TGCGCCAGCAGCCCGCAGGGGACAGCTAACTATGGCTACACCTTC.

The rearrangement uses TRBV5-1 and TRBJ2-1, with TRBD2 matching 12 bases. CDR1 is SGHRS and CDR2 is YFSETQ in the germline V gene. CDR3 length equals 19 residues. J lost 12 bases, V lost 1 base, and 20 bases had no gene match. The CDR3 bases are TGCGCCAGCAGCTTGAGTACTAGAACTAGCGGGGGGCACCTACAGGGGCAGTTCTTC. It translates to CASSLSTRTSGGHLQGQFF.

The rearrangement joins TRBV21-1 to TRBJ2-7; the table's D call, TRBD2, was not checked against the DNA. TRBV21-1 is labeled a pseudogene. The CDR3 contains 17 residues. The CDR3 DNA reads TGTGCCAGCAGCAAATCCATCGGACTAGCGATTTCCTACGAGCAGTACTTC. Its translation is CASSKSIGLAISYEQYF.